A single T cell receptor beta chain is shown here with its context. At one of its ends the junction is not consistent with the germline gene, which may arise from a read error. The CDR3 runs to 18 residues. Germline loops: CDR1 SGHAT, CDR2 FQNNGV. This record comes from a study of tumor-infiltrating lymphocytes in oesophageal squamous cell carcinoma. TCRdb re-analysed the PCR reads in MiXCR, keeping a single row per CDR3 protein. Of some 15,000 distinct CDR3 sequences listed, roughly 46% are singletons. The gene calls are TRBV11-2 and TRBJ2-4, with TRBD1 matching 7 bases. Sample: blood. This TCR derives from a female donor with esophageal squamous cell carcinoma. CDR3 sequence: CASSFSTGRGTYNSPLHF. CDR3 bases: TGTGCCAGCAGCTTTTCGACAGGGAGAGGAACCTATAATTCACCCCTCCACTTC. Drawing the rest from reference TRBV11-2 and TRBJ2-4, the complete variable domain is EAGVAQSPRYKIIEKRQSVAFWCNPISGHATLYWYQQILGQGPKLLIQFQNNGVVDDSQLPKDRFSAERLKGVDSTLKIQPAKLEDSAVYLCASSFSTGRGTYNSPLHFGAGTRLSVL.